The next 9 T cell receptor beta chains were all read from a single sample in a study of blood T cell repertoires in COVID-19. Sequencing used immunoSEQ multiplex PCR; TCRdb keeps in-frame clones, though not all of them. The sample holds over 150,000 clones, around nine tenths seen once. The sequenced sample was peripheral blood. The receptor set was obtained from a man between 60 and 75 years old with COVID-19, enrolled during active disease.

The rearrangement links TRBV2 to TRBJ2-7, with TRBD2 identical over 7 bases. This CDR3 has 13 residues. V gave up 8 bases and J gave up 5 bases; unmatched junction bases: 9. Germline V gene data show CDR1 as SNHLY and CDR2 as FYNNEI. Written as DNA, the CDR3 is TGTGCCAGCTGGGGGGGAGGTACCGACGAGCAGTACTTC. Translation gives CASWGGGTDEQYF.

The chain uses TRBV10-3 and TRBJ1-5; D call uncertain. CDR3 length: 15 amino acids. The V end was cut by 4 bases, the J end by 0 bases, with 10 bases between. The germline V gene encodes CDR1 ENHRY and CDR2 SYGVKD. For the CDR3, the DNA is TGTGCCATCAGTGGGCGAACAGATAGCAATCAGCCCCAGCATTTT. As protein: CAISGRTDSNQPQHF.

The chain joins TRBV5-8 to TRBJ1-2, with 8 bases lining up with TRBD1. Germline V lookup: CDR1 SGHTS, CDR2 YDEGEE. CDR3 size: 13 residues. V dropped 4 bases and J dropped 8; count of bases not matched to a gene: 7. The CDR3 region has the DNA TGTGCCAGCAGCCTCTTACAGGGGGGCGGCTACACCTTC. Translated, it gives CASSLLQGGGYTF.

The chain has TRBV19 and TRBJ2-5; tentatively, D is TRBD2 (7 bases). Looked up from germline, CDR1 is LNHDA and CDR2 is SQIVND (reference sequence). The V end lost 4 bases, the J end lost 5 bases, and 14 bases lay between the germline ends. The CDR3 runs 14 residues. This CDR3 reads CASSTQQGGETQYF. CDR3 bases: TGTGCCAGTAGTACGCAACAGGGAGGGGAGACCCAGTACTTC.

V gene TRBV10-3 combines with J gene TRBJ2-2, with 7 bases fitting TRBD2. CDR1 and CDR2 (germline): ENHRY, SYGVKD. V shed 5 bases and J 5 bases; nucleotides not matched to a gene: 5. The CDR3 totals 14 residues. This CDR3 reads CAISPAGMTGELFF. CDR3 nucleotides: TGTGCCATCAGTCCAGCGGGAATGACCGGGGAGCTGTTTTTT.

CDR3 coding DNA: TGCGCCAGCAGCCAAGATTCCCAGGGAGGCACTGAAGCTTTCTTT. It specifies CASSQDSQGGTEAFF. The rearrangement links TRBV4-3 to TRBJ1-1; tentatively, D is TRBD1 (5 bases). V gave up 0 bases and J gave up 4 bases, with 12 bases separating them. The CDR3 spans 15 residues. Per the germline V gene, CDR1 is LGHNA and CDR2 is YSLEER.

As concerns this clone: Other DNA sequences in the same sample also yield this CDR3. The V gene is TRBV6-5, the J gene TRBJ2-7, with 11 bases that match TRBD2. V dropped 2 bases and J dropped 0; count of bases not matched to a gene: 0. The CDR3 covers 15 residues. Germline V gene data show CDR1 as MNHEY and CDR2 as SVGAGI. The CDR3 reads CASSYGTSGSYEQYF. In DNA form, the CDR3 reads TGTGCCAGCAGTTACGGGACTAGCGGCTCCTACGAGCAGTACTTC.

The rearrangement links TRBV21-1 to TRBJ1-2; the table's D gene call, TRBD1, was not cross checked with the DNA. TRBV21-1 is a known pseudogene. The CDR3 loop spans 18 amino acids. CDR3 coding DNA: TGTGCCAGCAGCAAGGGGAGGACAGGGGGTTGGAACCCCTATGGCTACACCTTC. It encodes CASSKGRTGGWNPYGYTF.

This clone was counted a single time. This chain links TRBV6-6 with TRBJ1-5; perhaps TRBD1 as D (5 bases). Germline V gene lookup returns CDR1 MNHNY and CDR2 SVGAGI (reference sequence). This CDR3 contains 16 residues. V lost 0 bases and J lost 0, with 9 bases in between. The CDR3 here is CASSYSDNYSNQPQHF. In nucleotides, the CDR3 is TGTGCCAGCAGTTACTCGGACAATTATAGCAATCAGCCCCAGCATTTT.